This note documents a single T cell receptor (beta chain) sequence. Authors' methods: Estimation of nucleated cell counts was performed using reference gene primer amplification. The table came from immunoSEQ multiplex PCR; TCRdb's copy has only in-frame clones and leaves some out. V and J calls and clone size follow that table, whereas D and trimming were derived from the DNA. The sample shows around 180,000 clones, less than 85% of them seen only once. The sample is drawn from a study of blood T cell repertoires in COVID-19. Overall study context: Collection of acute and convalescent COVID-19 samples took place in the United States, Italy and Spain. Sources were T cells, B-cell-depleted T cells, or PBMCs; the material itself was cDNA or gDNA.

Source material: peripheral blood. The TCR sequence derives from a woman of 80 years or more with acute or convalescent COVID-19.

The CDR3 sequence: CASSYRLGDGYTF. Written as DNA, the CDR3 is TGTGCCAGCAGTTATCGGCTGGGAGATGGCTACACCTTC. The chain recombines TRBV6-5 with TRBJ1-2; D gene ambiguous. The germline CDR1 and CDR2 sequences are MNHEY and SVGAGI. The CDR3 spans 13 residues. The V gene lost 3 bases and the J gene lost 6 bases, with 11 bases spanning the gap.